A single TCR beta chain is shown here with its context. The data were obtained in a study of tumour-infiltrating T cells in Burkitt lymphoma. The germline gives CDR1 SGDLS, CDR2 YYNGEE. CDR3 size: 15 residues. The J segment lost 4 bases and the V segment lost 4 bases, leaving 8 bases of the junction unmatched. Measured with immunoSEQ multiplex PCR; TCRdb has only the in-frame clones, and not every one. The sample contains around 17,000 clones, around four fifths of which appear only once. The receptor comes from a human donor with diffuse large B-cell lymphoma. The rearrangement joins TRBV9 to TRBJ2-5; 9 nucleotides align to TRBD1. The sample was tumor tissue. The CDR3 loop reads CASSTYRGLGETQYF. The CDR3 DNA is TGTGCCAGCAGCACATACAGGGGGCTGGGAGAGACCCAGTACTTC. The variable domain in full, with the rest retrieved from reference TRBV9 and TRBJ2-5, is DSGVTQTPKHLITATGQRVTLRCSPRSGDLSVYWYQQSLDQGLQFLIQYYNGEERAKGNILERFSAQQFPDLHSELNLSSLELGDSALYFCASSTYRGLGETQYFGPGTRLLVL.